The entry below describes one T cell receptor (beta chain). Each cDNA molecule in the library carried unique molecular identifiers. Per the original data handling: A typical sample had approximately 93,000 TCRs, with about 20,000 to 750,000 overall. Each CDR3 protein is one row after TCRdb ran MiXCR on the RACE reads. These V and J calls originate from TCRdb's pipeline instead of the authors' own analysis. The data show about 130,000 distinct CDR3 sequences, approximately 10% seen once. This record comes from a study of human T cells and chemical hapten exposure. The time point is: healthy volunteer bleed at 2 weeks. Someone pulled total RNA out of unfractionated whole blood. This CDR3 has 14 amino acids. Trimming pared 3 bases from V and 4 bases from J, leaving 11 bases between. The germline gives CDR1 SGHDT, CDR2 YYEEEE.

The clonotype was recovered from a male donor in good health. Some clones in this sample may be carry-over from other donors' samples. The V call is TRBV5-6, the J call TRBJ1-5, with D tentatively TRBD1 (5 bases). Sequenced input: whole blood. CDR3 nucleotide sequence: TGTGCCAGCAGCTACGGGACGGATAATCAGCCCCAGCATTTT. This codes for CASSYGTDNQPQHF.